Listed here are 21 T cell receptor beta chains from one sample, sequenced in a study of vaccination and CD4 T cells after COVID-19. Treatment noted: roughly ten-day PBMC culture with coronavirus spike peptide pools or control peptides (ViraFEST assay). An Oncomine TCR Beta short-read assay was used to sequence the DNA from cultured CD4+ T cells. TCRdb re-analysed the PCR reads in MiXCR, keeping a single row per CDR3 protein. The sample contains some 17,000 distinct CDR3 sequences, approximately 50% of which appear only once. These TCRs are of unknown antigen specificity. Sample: CD4+ T cells from blood, cultured in vitro, taken before SARS-CoV-2 vaccination. Source of these receptors: a human donor who had recovered from COVID-19.

The V call is TRBV9, the J call TRBJ2-1; 11 bases align to TRBD2. J gave up 9 bases and V 4 bases, and 18 bases lay outside the gene matches. In germline, CDR1 is SGDLS, CDR2 YYNGEE. The CDR3 has 18 amino acids. CDR3 sequence reads: CASSIDPQLAGVMVEQFF. DNA for the CDR3: TGTGCCAGCAGCATCGACCCACAACTAGCGGGAGTAATGGTTGAGCAGTTCTTC.

The rearrangement links TRBV11-3 to TRBJ2-7; 7 bases are shared with TRBD1. The CDR3 has 14 residues. With V trimmed by 5 bases and J by 5 bases, 9 bases remained unmatched. CDR1 SGHNT and CDR2 YENEEA come from the germline V gene. CDR3 in DNA: TGTGCCAGCAGCCCAGGACAGGTCGGAGACGAGCAGTACTTC. It is translated as CASSPGQVGDEQYF.

The CDR3 nucleotides are TGTGCCAGTAGTATAGCAAGGGGCGGGAACACTGAAGCTTTCTTT. It specifies CASSIARGGNTEAFF. The chain recombines TRBV19 with TRBJ1-1, with D possibly being TRBD1 (5 bases). This CDR3 has 15 residues. V dropped 1 base and J dropped 1 base, with 10 bases sitting between them. Germline CDR1 reads LNHDA; CDR2 reads SQIVND (reference sequence).

V is TRBV24-1 and J is TRBJ2-1, with 7 bases aligning to TRBD1. This CDR3 has 17 amino acids. Germline assignment: CDR1 KGHDR and CDR2 SFDVKD. Trimming took 5 bases from V and 3 from J; bases not matched to a gene: 12. The CDR3 protein is CATSVNPGQPNYNEQFF. In nucleotides, the CDR3 is TGTGCCACCAGTGTTAATCCGGGACAGCCTAACTACAATGAGCAGTTCTTC.

This clonotype came up a few times. The chain recombines TRBV20-1 with TRBJ2-5; D gene uncertain. V lost 3 bases and J lost 1, with 3 bases in between. Per the germline V gene, CDR1 is DFQATT and CDR2 is SNEGSKA (reference sequence). CDR3 length: 11 residues. CDR3 bases: TGCAGTGCTAGTTCCCAAGAGACCCAGTACTTC. Translation: CSASSQETQYF.

This clonotype was seen a few times. The rearrangement joins TRBV11-1 to TRBJ2-3, with D unresolved. The V end was cut by 0 bases, the J end by 1 base, with 11 bases between. CDR3 size: 16 residues. The germline CDR1 and CDR2 sequences are SGHAT and FQDESV (reference sequence). The CDR3: CASSLARRAGTDTQYF. The CDR3 DNA reads as TGTGCCAGCAGCTTAGCGCGTCGGGCAGGCACAGATACGCAGTATTTT.

This clonotype was seen a few times. The V call is TRBV24-1, the J call TRBJ2-5, with D unclear. Germline CDR1 is KGHDR and CDR2 is SFDVKD. This CDR3 is 17 amino acids long. Trimming shortened V by 3 bases and J by 2 bases, and 18 bases separated the two germline ends. The CDR3 spells CATSDAKTDRNQETQYF. The CDR3 nucleotides are TGTGCCACCAGTGATGCGAAGACCGACCGAAATCAAGAGACCCAGTACTTC.

This clonotype was seen a few times. This chain uses TRBV6-1 with TRBJ1-1; D is unresolved. The CDR3 runs 13 residues. Trimming left V 6 bases short and J 3 bases short, with 11 bases between. The V gene's germline CDR1 is MNHNS and CDR2 SASEGT. CDR3 protein: CASSVEGDTEAFF. The CDR3 nucleotides are TGTGCCAGCAGCGTTGAAGGAGACACTGAAGCTTTCTTT.

J is TRBJ1-6 and V is TRBV28, with D tentatively TRBD1 (5 bases). V was cut by 8 bases and J by 7 bases, with 12 bases left in between. Per germline, CDR1 MDHEN and CDR2 SYDVKM. The CDR3 has 13 residues. The CDR3 region is CASRGGGNSPLHF. The CDR3 DNA is TGTGCCAGCCGGGGGGGTGGAAATTCACCCCTCCACTTT. Combining the CDR3 with reference TRBV28 and TRBJ1-6 gives the whole variable domain DVKVTQSSRYLVKRTGEKVFLECVQDMDHENMFWYRQDPGLGLRLIYFSYDVKMKEKGDIPEGYSVSREKKERFSLILESASTNQTSMYLCASRGGGNSPLHFGNGTRLTVT.

The rearrangement uses TRBV11-3 and TRBJ2-7, with D maybe TRBD1 (5 bases). From germline, CDR1 is SGHNT and CDR2 YENEEA. The V end lost 5 bases, the J end lost 7 bases, and 12 bases lay between the germline ends. This CDR3 contains 12 residues. The CDR3 loop reads CASSGQGWEQYF. Here the CDR3 DNA reads TGTGCCAGCAGCGGCCAGGGCTGGGAGCAGTACTTC.

This rearrangement joins TRBV28 to TRBJ2-1; 10 bases fit TRBD2. The germline gives CDR1 MDHEN, CDR2 SYDVKM. The J segment lost 3 bases and the V segment lost 2 bases, leaving 7 bases of the junction unmatched. This CDR3 is built from 17 residues. CDR3 protein: CASSLGASGSIYNEQFF. The CDR3 DNA reads as TGTGCCAGCAGTTTAGGGGCTAGCGGGAGTATCTACAATGAGCAGTTCTTC.

This clonotype showed up just a few times. This chain connects TRBV7-6 to TRBJ1-5, with no clear D. The CDR3 is 13 residues long. CDR1 SGHVS and CDR2 FNYEAQ come from the germline V gene. The V end lost 1 base, the J end lost 4 bases, and 5 bases lay between the germline ends. CDR3 residues: CASSLGANQPQHF. The CDR3 bases are TGTGCCAGCAGCTTAGGCGCTAATCAGCCCCAGCATTTT.

A few counts support this clonotype. This sequence joins TRBV24-1 and TRBJ1-5; 8 nucleotides align to TRBD1. CDR3 size: 14 residues. J was trimmed by 3 bases and V by 9 bases; bases with no gene match: 6. Germline V CDR1 and CDR2: KGHDR, SFDVKD. CDR3: CATAGTGNNQPQHF. The DNA of the CDR3 is TGTGCCACCGCCGGGACAGGTAACAATCAGCCCCAGCATTTT.

This chain uses TRBV20-1 with TRBJ2-7, with 8 bases that match TRBD1. V lost 0 bases, J lost 5 bases, and 12 bases stayed unmatched. This CDR3 is built from 16 residues. CDR1 and CDR2 (germline): DFQATT, SNEGSKA (reference sequence). CDR3 nucleotide sequence: TGCAGTGCTAGAGATCTGGCGCAGGGGGCGCTCCACGAGCAGTACTTC. This gives the protein CSARDLAQGALHEQYF.

This clonotype has just a few counts. The gene calls are TRBV20-1 and TRBJ1-2, with D possibly being TRBD1 (6 bases). Germline CDR1 reads DFQATT; CDR2 reads SNEGSKA (reference sequence). V lost 4 bases and J 7 bases, leaving 16 bases between the germline ends. This CDR3 is built from 13 residues. CDR3 sequence reads: CSAKSGGGAGYTF. CDR3 DNA sequence: TGCAGTGCTAAGAGCGGCGGGGGCGCTGGCTACACCTTC.

There are a few counts of this clonotype. The chain is built from TRBV10-1 and TRBJ2-1; 10 bases fit TRBD2. The germline CDR1 and CDR2 sequences are WNHNN and SYGVQD (reference sequence). Losses at the gene ends were 0 bases for V and 9 bases for J; bases not matched to a gene: 2. The CDR3 loop spans 14 amino acids. The CDR3 bases are TGCGCCAGCAGTGAGTCAGTAGCGGGGGGTGAGCAGTTCTTC. Its translation is CASSESVAGGEQFF.

V and J are TRBV7-2 and TRBJ2-2, with D uncertain. Germline V gene sequence: CDR1 SGHTA, CDR2 FQGNSA. The CDR3 is made up of 14 amino acids. V gave up 5 bases and J gave up 8 bases, with 15 bases separating them. CDR3 nucleotide sequence: TGTGCCAGCAGCGCATTGGCTAGAAGTGGGGAGCTGTTTTTT. Amino acids: CASSALARSGELFF.

V is TRBV24-1 and J is TRBJ2-1, with D possibly being TRBD1 or TRBD2 (5 bases each). Trimming shortened V by 1 base and J by 3 bases, and 12 bases separated the two germline ends. CDR3 length equals 16 residues. Germline CDR1 is KGHDR and CDR2 is SFDVKD. CDR3 residues: CATSDLSTRGYNEQFF. The CDR3 DNA reads as TGTGCCACCAGTGATTTATCAACGAGGGGCTACAATGAGCAGTTCTTC.

This sequence joins TRBV7-9 and TRBJ1-4; no firm D call. V was pared by 6 bases and J by 5 bases, with 10 bases between. The germline V gene has CDR1 SEHNR and CDR2 FQNEAQ (reference sequence). This CDR3 is 13 amino acids long. For the CDR3, the DNA is TGTGCCAGCAGTGGGGTCCAAAATGAAAAACTGTTTTTT. It specifies CASSGVQNEKLFF.

The V gene is TRBV15, the J gene TRBJ2-7, with D maybe TRBD1 (6 bases). Germline CDR1 reads LNHNV; CDR2 reads YYDKDF (reference sequence). This CDR3 is 15 amino acids long. The V end was cut by 5 bases, the J end by 3 bases, with 17 bases between. CDR3 sequence (DNA): TGTGCCACCAGCGAGTCGACAGGTTCACTCTACGAGCAGTACTTC. Protein: CATSESTGSLYEQYF.

This clonotype was picked up a small number of times. The CDR3 DNA reads TGTGCCAGCAGGCCAGGGGCGTACTCACCCCTCCACTTT. The encoded protein is CASRPGAYSPLHF. The V call is TRBV7-9, the J call TRBJ1-6; TRBD1 might be the D (6 bases). Germline V gene sequence: CDR1 SEHNR, CDR2 FQNEAQ (reference sequence). Trimming took off 6 bases at V and 10 bases at J, with 13 bases between the two ends. This CDR3 has 13 residues.